This record covers a single TCR beta chain. What it binds is not known. Data came from immunoSEQ multiplex PCR; TCRdb stores just in-frame clones and leaves some out. The sample includes approximately 70,000 clones, around 89% seen only once; the top ten take around 2.7%. This record belongs to a study of graft-versus-host responses after intestinal transplantation. Study overall: Multivisceral, liver-intestinal, or isolated intestinal grafts went to recipients.

The ends lost 1 base at V and 0 bases at J; junction bases unmatched: 4. The germline CDR1 and CDR2 sequences are SGHVS and FQNEAQ. This CDR3 contains 16 residues. General study results and limits: Some patients had graft-donor T cell macrochimerism, and their allografts showed high graft-versus-host to host-versus-graft clonal ratios. Recipient marrow harbored GvH clones, some of which surfaced first in ileum or blood.

V gene TRBV7-8 combines with J gene TRBJ2-3, with 7 bases matching TRBD1. The TCR originated in a human donor who received an intestinal transplant. The specimen comprised unstimulated CD8+ T cells sorted from spleen or lymph node cells, sampled before intestinal transplant. The CDR3 DNA sequence: TGTGCCAGCAGCTTAGGAGGGGGCTCAAGCACAGATACGCAGTATTTT. Encoded protein: CASSLGGGSSTDTQYF.